The clone carrying this T cell receptor (beta chain) was found once. This record comes from a study of blood T cell repertoires in COVID-19. Study information: PBMCs, B-cell-depleted T cells, or T cells were the source of the cDNA or gDNA that made up the material.

The CDR3 totals 15 residues. The V end was cut by 0 bases, the J end by 4 bases, with 13 bases between. Germline V gene lookup returns CDR1 MNHEY and CDR2 SMNVEV (reference sequence). Some clones are missing from TCRdb's copy, which holds only in-frame ones; the method was immunoSEQ multiplex PCR. The sample shows about 250,000 clones, 82% of them seen only once. The TCR originated in a woman in her sixties or seventies with acute or convalescent COVID-19. The chain uses TRBV27 and TRBJ2-7; a possible D gene is TRBD1 (6 bases). The sample taken for sequencing was peripheral blood. The DNA of the CDR3 is TGTGCCAGCAGTTTATCAGTGGCAGGGGAATACGAGCAGTACTTC. It codes for CASSLSVAGEYEQYF.